One and the same sample provided the 18 T cell receptor beta chains below, sequenced in a study of OX40 agonist ivuxolimab in advanced cancers. Profiled with immunoSEQ multiplex PCR; TCRdb holds only in-frame clones, not every one. Found here are some 10,000 clones, approximately 78% of them singletons; the top ten hold roughly a fifth. Sequenced material: CD4+ or CD8+ T cells sorted from blood, taken in a trial of the OX40 agonist ivuxolimab. These TCRs come from an adult with an advanced solid tumor such as melanoma, head and neck, liver or kidney cancer.

The J gene is TRBJ2-7, the V gene TRBV5-1; 9 nucleotides match TRBD1. This CDR3 region has 16 residues. Germline loops: CDR1 SGHRS, CDR2 YFSETQ. V trimming: 4 bases; J trimming: 3 bases; junction bases outside the gene matches: 11. The CDR3 protein is CASSPTGTGLLYEQYF. The CDR3 region has the DNA TGCGCCAGCAGCCCAACCGGGACAGGGCTTCTCTACGAGCAGTACTTC.

This clone was recorded once. This chain joins TRBV9 and TRBJ1-4; 10 bases line up with TRBD1. The CDR3 is made up of 15 amino acids. CDR1 is SGDLS and CDR2 is YYNGEE in the germline V gene. Trimming at V came to 4 bases and at J to 7 bases, leaving 7 bases not matched to a gene. CDR3 nucleotide sequence: TGTGCCAGCAGCCCATTGACAGGGGGCAGTGAAAAACTGTTTTTT. This sequence encodes CASSPLTGGSEKLFF.

The V and J genes are TRBV19 and TRBJ2-1; D is undetermined. Trimming shortened V by 5 bases and J by 2 bases, and 7 bases separated the two germline ends. The CDR3 sequence is 13 residues long. CDR1 and CDR2 from the germline V gene are LNHDA and SQIVND (reference sequence). CDR3 amino acids: CASSVQTYNEQFF. DNA of the CDR3: TGTGCCAGTAGTGTCCAAACCTACAATGAGCAGTTCTTC.

V is TRBV10-1 and J is TRBJ2-5, with 8 bases aligning to TRBD1. The CDR3 loop spans 15 amino acids. J was trimmed by 2 bases and V by 7 bases; bases with no gene match: 9. CDR1 WNHNN and CDR2 SYGVQD come from the germline V gene (reference sequence). CDR3 sequence (DNA): TGCGCCAGCAACCCCAGACAGGGGCCACAAGAGACCCAGTACTTC. Translated, it gives CASNPRQGPQETQYF.

This clone was seen only a few times. This chain connects TRBV2 to TRBJ2-1, with a possible D match to TRBD2 (5 bases). V was shortened by 7 bases and J by 7 bases, with 11 bases between the two germline ends. From germline, CDR1 is SNHLY and CDR2 FYNNEI. This CDR3 contains 12 residues. CDR3 sequence reads: CASIQRGNEQFF. In DNA, the CDR3 is TGTGCCAGCATTCAACGGGGAAATGAGCAGTTCTTC.

The rearrangement uses TRBV27 and TRBJ1-5, with D perhaps TRBD1 (5 bases). This CDR3 contains 14 residues. The ends were cut back, 5 bases at V and 2 bases at J, with 10 bases in the middle. Looked up from germline, CDR1 is MNHEY and CDR2 is SMNVEV (reference sequence). The CDR3 sequence: CASSDRLGNQPQHF. The DNA of the CDR3 is TGTGCCAGCAGTGACAGATTAGGCAATCAGCCCCAGCATTTT.

The V call is TRBV11-2, the J call TRBJ1-1; 7 nucleotides align to TRBD1. CDR1 SGHAT and CDR2 FQNNGV come from the germline V gene. Trimming at V came to 0 bases and at J to 3 bases, leaving 1 base not matched to a gene. The CDR3 loop spans 14 amino acids. The CDR3 spells CASSLDRGDTEAFF. The CDR3 DNA reads TGTGCCAGCAGCTTAGACAGGGGGGACACTGAAGCTTTCTTT.

CDR3 DNA: TGTGCCAGCAGTTGGGACAGAAATCAGCCCCAGCATTTT. Amino acid sequence: CASSWDRNQPQHF. The chain carries TRBV27 and TRBJ1-5, with 7 nucleotides matching TRBD1. This CDR3 contains 13 residues. V was clipped by 4 bases and J by 4 bases; unmatched bases: 1. CDR1 and CDR2 (germline): MNHEY, SMNVEV (reference sequence).

The J gene is TRBJ1-2, the V gene TRBV4-3; D remains unclear. The CDR3 runs to 15 residues. Germline-derived CDR1 and CDR2 are LGHNA and YSLEER. V gave up 1 base and J gave up 0 bases, with 9 bases separating them. CDR3 loop: CASSQGRASNYGYTF. The DNA for the CDR3 is TGCGCCAGCAGCCAAGGGAGGGCCTCTAACTATGGCTACACCTTC.

The genes are TRBV2 and TRBJ2-7; possibly TRBD2 for D (5 bases). Germline V CDR1 and CDR2: SNHLY, FYNNEI. V dropped 7 bases and J dropped 0 bases, with 7 bases sitting between them. The CDR3 spans 12 residues. CDR3 bases: TGTGCCAGCATCGAGGGCTCCTACGAGCAGTACTTC. This encodes CASIEGSYEQYF. Full variable domain (missing parts from reference TRBV2 and TRBJ2-7): EPEVTQTPSHQVTQMGQEVILRCVPISNHLYFYWYRQILGQKVEFLVSFYNNEISEKSEIFDDQFSVERPDGSNFTLKIRSTKLEDSAMYFCASIEGSYEQYFGPGTRLTVT.

The chain employs TRBV30 and TRBJ2-7; TRBD1 might be the D (6 bases). There are 16 residues in the CDR3. The germline V gene encodes CDR1 GTSNPN and CDR2 SVGIG (reference sequence). Trimming left V 2 bases short and J 7 bases short, with 24 bases between. The CDR3 reads CAWSHLNRDLDGEQYF. The CDR3 DNA follows: TGTGCCTGGAGTCACCTAAACAGGGACCTGGATGGGGAGCAGTACTTC.

The V call is TRBV29-1, the J call TRBJ2-4, with 7 bases identical to TRBD2. This CDR3 spans 13 amino acids. Germline trimming cut 5 bases from V and 2 bases from J; bases unmatched to any gene: 3. Per the germline V gene, CDR1 is SQVTM and CDR2 is ANQGSEA. CDR3 nucleotides: TGCAGCGTTAACAGCGGGACCAAAAACATTCAGTACTTC. It encodes CSVNSGTKNIQYF.

The CDR3 is CATSSLGRGNEKLFF. The DNA of the CDR3 is TGTGCCACCAGCTCACTCGGGCGGGGTAATGAAAAACTGTTTTTT. The genes are TRBV15 and TRBJ1-4; D not resolved. The germline V gene has CDR1 LNHNV and CDR2 YYDKDF (reference sequence). The CDR3 extends over 15 amino acids. Between the trimmed V and J ends, which lost 5 bases and 4 bases, there was a span of 14 bases.

CDR3 coding DNA: TGTGCCAGCAGCGCAAAGGAATTAACGAGAACGTCTGGGGCCAACGTCCTGACTTTC. Translating gives CASSAKELTRTSGANVLTF. V usage is TRBV9 and J usage is TRBJ2-6; D remains unclear. CDR1 and CDR2 (germline): SGDLS, YYNGEE. The CDR3 length is 19 residues. The V end lost 3 bases, the J end lost 1 base, and 20 bases lay between the germline ends.

The V call is TRBV30, the J call TRBJ2-1; D gene unclear. The V gene's germline CDR1 is GTSNPN and CDR2 SVGIG (reference sequence). V was shortened by 7 bases and J by 7 bases, with 14 bases between the two germline ends. The length of the CDR3 is 12 residues. The CDR3 DNA reads TGTGCCTCCTTCTCTTCTTGGAATGAGCAGTTCTTC. Translation: CASFSSWNEQFF.

The gene calls are TRBV9 and TRBJ1-3; possibly TRBD1 for D (5 bases). Germline-derived CDR1 and CDR2 are SGDLS and YYNGEE. Trimming cost V 3 bases and J 0 bases, with 10 bases left between them. This CDR3 is 15 amino acids long. CDR3 region: CASSATASSGNTIYF. The CDR3 DNA sequence: TGTGCCAGCAGCGCGACAGCGAGCTCTGGAAACACCATATATTTT.

The chain combines TRBV5-4 with TRBJ2-2, with TRBD1 as a possible D gene (5 bases). Germline V lookup: CDR1 SGHNT, CDR2 YYREEE (reference sequence). The CDR3 runs 15 residues. V lost 4 bases, J lost 1 base, and 11 bases lay in between. The CDR3 region has the DNA TGTGCCAGCAGCCAGTTCCAGGGGAACACCGGGGAGCTGTTTTTT. Protein: CASSQFQGNTGELFF.

The V call is TRBV7-9, the J call TRBJ2-2; 10 bases map to TRBD2. The CDR3 has 16 amino acids. In germline, CDR1 is SEHNR, CDR2 FQNEAQ (reference sequence). Trimming at V came to 5 bases and at J to 5 bases, leaving 8 bases not matched to a gene. For the CDR3, the DNA is TGTGCCAGCAGCCCGACGCCGGGACTAGCGACCGGGGAGCTGTTTTTT. Translation: CASSPTPGLATGELFF.